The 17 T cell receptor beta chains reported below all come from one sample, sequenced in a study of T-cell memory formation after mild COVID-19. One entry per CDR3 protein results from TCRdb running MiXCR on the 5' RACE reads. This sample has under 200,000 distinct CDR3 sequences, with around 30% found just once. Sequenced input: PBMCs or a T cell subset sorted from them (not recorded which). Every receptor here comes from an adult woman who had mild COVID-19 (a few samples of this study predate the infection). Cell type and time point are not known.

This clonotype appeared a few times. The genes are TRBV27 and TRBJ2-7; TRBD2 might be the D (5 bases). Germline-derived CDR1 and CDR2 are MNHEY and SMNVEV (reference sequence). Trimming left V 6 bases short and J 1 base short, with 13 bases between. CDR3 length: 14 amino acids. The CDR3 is CASSYAGLSYEQYF. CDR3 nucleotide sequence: TGTGCCAGCAGCTACGCGGGCTTGTCCTACGAGCAGTACTTC.

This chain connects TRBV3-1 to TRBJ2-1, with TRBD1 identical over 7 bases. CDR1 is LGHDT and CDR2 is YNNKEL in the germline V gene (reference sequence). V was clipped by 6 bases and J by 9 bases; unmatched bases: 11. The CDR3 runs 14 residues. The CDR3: CASRDKQGIAEQFF. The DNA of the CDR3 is TGTGCCAGCAGGGACAAACAGGGGATTGCTGAGCAGTTCTTC.

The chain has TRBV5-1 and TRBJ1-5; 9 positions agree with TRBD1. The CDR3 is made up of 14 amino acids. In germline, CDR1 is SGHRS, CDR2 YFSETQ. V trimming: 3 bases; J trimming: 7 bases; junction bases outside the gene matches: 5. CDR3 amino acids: CASSWGQGGQPQHF. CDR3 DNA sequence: TGCGCCAGCAGCTGGGGACAGGGCGGACAGCCCCAGCATTTT. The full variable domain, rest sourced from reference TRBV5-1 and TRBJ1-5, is KAGVTQTPRYLIKTRGQQVTLSCSPISGHRSVSWYQQTPGQGLQFLFEYFSETQRNKGNFPGRFSGRQFSNSRSEMNVSTLELGDSALYLCASSWGQGGQPQHFGDGTRLSIL.

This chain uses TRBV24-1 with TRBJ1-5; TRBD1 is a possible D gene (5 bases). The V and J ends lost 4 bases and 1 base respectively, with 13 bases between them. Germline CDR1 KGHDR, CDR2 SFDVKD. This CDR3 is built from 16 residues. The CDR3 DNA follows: TGTGCCACCAGTGAGAAGGGGATGCGGAGCAATCAGCCCCAGCATTTT. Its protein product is CATSEKGMRSNQPQHF.

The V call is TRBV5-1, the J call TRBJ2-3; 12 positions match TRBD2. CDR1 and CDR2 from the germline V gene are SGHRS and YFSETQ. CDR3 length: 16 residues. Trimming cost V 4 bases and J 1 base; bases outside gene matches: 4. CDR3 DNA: TGCGCCAGCAGCGCGAGACTAGCGGGGGGCACAGATACGCAGTATTTT. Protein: CASSARLAGGTDTQYF.

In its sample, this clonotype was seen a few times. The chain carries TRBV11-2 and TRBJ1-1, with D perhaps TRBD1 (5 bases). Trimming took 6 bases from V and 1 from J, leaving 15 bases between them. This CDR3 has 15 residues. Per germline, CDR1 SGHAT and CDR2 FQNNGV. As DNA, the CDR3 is TGTGCCAGCAGTCATCCGGGGCAGCCGAACACTGAAGCTTTCTTT. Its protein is CASSHPGQPNTEAFF.

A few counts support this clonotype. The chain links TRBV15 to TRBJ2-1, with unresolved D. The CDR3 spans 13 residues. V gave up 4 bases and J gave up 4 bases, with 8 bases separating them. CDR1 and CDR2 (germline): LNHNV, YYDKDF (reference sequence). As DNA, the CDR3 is TGTGCCACCAGCATACGGTCGTACAATGAGCAGTTCTTC. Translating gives CATSIRSYNEQFF.

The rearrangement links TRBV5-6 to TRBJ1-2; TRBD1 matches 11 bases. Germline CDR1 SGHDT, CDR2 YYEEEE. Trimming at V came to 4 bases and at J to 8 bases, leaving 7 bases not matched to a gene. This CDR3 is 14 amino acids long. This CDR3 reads CASSPDRGRLGYTF. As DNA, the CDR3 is TGTGCCAGCAGCCCGGACAGGGGGCGGTTGGGCTACACCTTC.

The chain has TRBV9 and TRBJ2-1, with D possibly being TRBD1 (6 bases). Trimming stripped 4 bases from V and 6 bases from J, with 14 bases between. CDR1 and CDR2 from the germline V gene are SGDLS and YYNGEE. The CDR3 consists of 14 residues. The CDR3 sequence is CASSLQGDGNEQFF. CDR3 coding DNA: TGTGCCAGCAGCCTACAGGGAGATGGCAATGAGCAGTTCTTC.

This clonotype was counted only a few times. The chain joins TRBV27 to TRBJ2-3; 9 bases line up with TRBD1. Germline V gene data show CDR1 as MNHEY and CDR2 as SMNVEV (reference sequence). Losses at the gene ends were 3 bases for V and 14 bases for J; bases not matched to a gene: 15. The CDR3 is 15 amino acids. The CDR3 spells CASSFSKPTGGRGYF. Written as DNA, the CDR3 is TGTGCCAGCAGTTTCTCTAAACCTACAGGGGGCAGAGGGTATTTT.

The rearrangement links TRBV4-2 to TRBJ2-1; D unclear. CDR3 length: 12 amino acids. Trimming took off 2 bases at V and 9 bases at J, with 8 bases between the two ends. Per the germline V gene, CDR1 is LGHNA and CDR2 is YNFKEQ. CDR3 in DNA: TGTGCCAGCAGCCAATCTGATCTTGAGCAGTTCTTC. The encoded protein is CASSQSDLEQFF.

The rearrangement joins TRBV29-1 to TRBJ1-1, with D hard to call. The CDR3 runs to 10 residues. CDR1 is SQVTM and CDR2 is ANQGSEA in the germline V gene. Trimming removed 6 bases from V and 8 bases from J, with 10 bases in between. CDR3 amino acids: CSVRLAEAFF. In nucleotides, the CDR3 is TGCAGCGTGAGACTGGCCGAAGCTTTCTTT. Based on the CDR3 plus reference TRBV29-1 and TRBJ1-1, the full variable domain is SAVISQKPSRDICQRGTSLTIQCQVDSQVTMMFWYRQQPGQSLTLIATANQGSEATYESGFVIDKFPISRPNLTFSTLTVSNMSPEDSSIYLCSVRLAEAFFGQGTRLTVV.

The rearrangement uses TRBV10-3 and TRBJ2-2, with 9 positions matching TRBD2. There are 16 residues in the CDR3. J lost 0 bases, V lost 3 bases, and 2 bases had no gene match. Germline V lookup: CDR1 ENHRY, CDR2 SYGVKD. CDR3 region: CAISDIAGANTGELFF. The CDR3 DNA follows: TGTGCCATCAGTGATATAGCGGGGGCGAACACCGGGGAGCTGTTTTTT.

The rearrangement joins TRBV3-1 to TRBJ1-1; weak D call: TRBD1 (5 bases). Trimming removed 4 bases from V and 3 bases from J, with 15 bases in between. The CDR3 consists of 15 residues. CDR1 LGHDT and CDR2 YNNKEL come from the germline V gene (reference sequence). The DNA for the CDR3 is TGTGCCAGCAGCCCCGCGGGCAGGGCTGACACTGAAGCTTTCTTT. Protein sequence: CASSPAGRADTEAFF.

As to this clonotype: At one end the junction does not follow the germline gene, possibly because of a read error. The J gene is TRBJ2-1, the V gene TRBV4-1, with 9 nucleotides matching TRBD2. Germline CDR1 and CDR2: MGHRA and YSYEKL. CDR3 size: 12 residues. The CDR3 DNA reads TGCGCCAGCAGCCAGGGAGCGGGAGGCGTGGTCTTC. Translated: CASSQGAGGVVF.

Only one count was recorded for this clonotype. CDR3 nucleotides: TGTGCCAGCAGCTTCGGGGGGACAGCTAACGGTCAAGCTTTCTTT. It encodes CASSFGGTANGQAFF. This sequence joins TRBV7-2 and TRBJ1-1; 7 bases are a match to TRBD1. The length of the CDR3 is 15 residues. The V and J ends lost 3 bases and 9 bases, in that order; junction bases with no gene match: 13. Germline CDR1 and CDR2: SGHTA and FQGNSA.

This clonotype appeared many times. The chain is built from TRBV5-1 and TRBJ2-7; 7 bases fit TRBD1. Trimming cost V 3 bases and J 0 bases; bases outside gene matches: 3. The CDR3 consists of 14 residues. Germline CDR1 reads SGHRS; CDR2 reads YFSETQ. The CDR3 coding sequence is TGCGCCAGCAGCTCGGACAGGAACTCCTACGAGCAGTACTTC. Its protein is CASSSDRNSYEQYF.